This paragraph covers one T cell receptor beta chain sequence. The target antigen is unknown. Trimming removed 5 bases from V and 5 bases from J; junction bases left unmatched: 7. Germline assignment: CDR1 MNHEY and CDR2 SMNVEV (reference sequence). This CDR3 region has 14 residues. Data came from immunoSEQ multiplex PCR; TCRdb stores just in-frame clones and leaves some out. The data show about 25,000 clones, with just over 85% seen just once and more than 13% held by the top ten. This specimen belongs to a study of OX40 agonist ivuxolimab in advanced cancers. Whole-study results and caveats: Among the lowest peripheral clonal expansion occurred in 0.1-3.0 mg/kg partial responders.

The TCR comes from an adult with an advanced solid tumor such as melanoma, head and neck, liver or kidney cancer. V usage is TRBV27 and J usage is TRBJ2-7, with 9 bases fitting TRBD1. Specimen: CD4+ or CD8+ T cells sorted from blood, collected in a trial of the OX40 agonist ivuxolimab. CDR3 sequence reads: CASSQGQGFNEQYF. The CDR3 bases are TGTGCCAGCAGTCAGGGACAGGGCTTCAACGAGCAGTACTTC.